The sample holds a few counts of the clone carrying this T cell receptor (beta chain). Its target is not known. Individual cDNA molecules received unique molecular identifiers. TCRdb re-called the 5' RACE reads through MiXCR, storing one row per CDR3 protein. The repertoire holds approximately 65,000 distinct CDR3 sequences, with 10% to 12% as singletons. The entry originates in a study of early T cells in non-severe SARS-CoV-2 infection. On the study more broadly: The chains were unpaired, and the sequenced material was bulk RNA from unsorted whole blood. Findings and limits, study-wide: Database matching using VDJdb favored anti-spike CD8 responses, with private and CD4 specificities left missing.

Trimming pared 4 bases from V and 2 bases from J, leaving 3 bases between. There are 11 residues in the CDR3. CDR1 and CDR2 from the germline V gene are SGHRS and YFSETQ. The rearrangement joins TRBV5-1 to TRBJ2-5, with D unclear. The receptor's source is an adult who was a healthcare worker with PCR-confirmed SARS-CoV-2 infection or an uninfected control (not recorded which). The starting material was whole blood, obtained at baseline. CDR3 coding DNA: TGCGCCAGCAGCGAACAAGAGACCCAGTACTTC. Protein product: CASSEQETQYF.